This T cell receptor (beta chain) derives from a study of cytomegalovirus exposure and HLA in healthy donors. On this clone: Its antigen is undetermined.

Vbeta (60) and Jbeta (13) primers were used in the PCR. Some clones are missing from TCRdb's copy, which holds only in-frame ones; the method was immunoSEQ multiplex PCR. The data contain around 45,000 clones, roughly half of them singletons. Overall study findings and caveats: From TCR beta sequences, most subjects' HLA-A and HLA-B alleles were reportedly predicted accurately.

CDR1 and CDR2 from the germline V gene are SQVTM and ANQGSEA. V was pared by 6 bases and J by 8 bases, with 22 bases between. This CDR3 has 14 residues. The chain employs TRBV29-1 and TRBJ1-2; D call uncertain. Material: PBMCs. This sequence originates from a man in his sixties in good health and CMV-seronegative. The CDR3 loop reads CSVRTPGNKPGYTF. The CDR3 bases are TGCAGCGTACGTACCCCGGGGAATAAACCAGGCTACACCTTC.